This is a list of T cell receptor beta chains from one sample in a study of blood T cells in healthy people across ages. MiXCR, applied by TCRdb to the 5' RACE reads, yields one record per CDR3 protein. The table shows 700,000 or so distinct CDR3 sequences, with about 20% occurring only once. The sample was blood. The origin of the receptors is a man between 65 and 85 years old in good health. The conserved cysteine and the conserved F or W are not part of the CDR3 here. The D gene is left open where the match is weak.

TRBV29-1	-	TRBJ1-1	SGALRGGHTEAF
TRBV7-6	TRBD2	TRBJ2-2	ASTGSTSGRENTGELF
TRBV13	-	TRBJ2-1	ASSPGWVEAYNEQF
TRBV7-2	-	TRBJ1-2	ASSLAGAGRGGYT
TRBV3-1	-	TRBJ1-2	ASSLHGQPYNYGYT
TRBV24-1	TRBD1	TRBJ2-5	ATSDLVGTGGDETQY
TRBV12-3/TRBV12-4	TRBD2	TRBJ2-3	TSSTGLGTDTQY
TRBV21-1	-	TRBJ2-5	ASSKPTEGRRYQETQY
TRBV20-1	TRBD2	TRBJ2-3	SVLAGADTQY
TRBV19	-	TRBJ1-1	ASSVAAGRAF
TRBV18	TRBD1	TRBJ2-2	ASSDRDDTGELF
TRBV20-1	TRBD2	TRBJ2-1	SARESGMAYEQF
TRBV10-3	-	TRBJ2-3	AANRTDTQY
TRBV7-2	-	TRBJ1-5	ASSLARNQPQH
TRBV5-1	-	TRBJ2-2	ASSPSTGRAGELF
TRBV6-2/TRBV6-3	-	-	ASSYPTYEQF
TRBV18	TRBD1	TRBJ1-4	ASSPPGQGTNEKLF
TRBV18	-	TRBJ1-3	ASSPLGLLSSGNTIY
TRBV12-3/TRBV12-4	-	TRBJ1-3	ASSREGGNTIY
TRBV7-2	TRBD1	TRBJ1-1	AGSNRDRLLLGTEAF
TRBV7-9	-	TRBJ2-1	ASRRYGGSYNEQF
TRBV12-3/TRBV12-4	TRBD2	-	ASRTSGGAGEQF
TRBV20-1	TRBD2	-	SARTSGGSPNEQF
TRBV15	-	TRBJ1-2	ATSRDAAADYGYT
TRBV20-1	TRBD2	TRBJ2-3	SARDLAGGTHTDTQY
TRBV7-8	-	TRBJ2-1	ASSLVLLQF
TRBV5-1	-	TRBJ1-2	ASSGDVASGYGYT
TRBV30	-	TRBJ2-4	AWSVARKNIQY
TRBV5-1	TRBD1	TRBJ1-4	ASSSDRGREKLF
TRBV7-2	-	TRBJ2-4	ASSLGPGDIQY
TRBV7-9	-	TRBJ2-1	ASSLGGTRSNEQF
TRBV7-2	TRBD2	TRBJ2-3	ASARYSRGGSDTQY
TRBV15	-	TRBJ2-4	ATSRDSMELAKNIQY
TRBV29-1	-	TRBJ1-1	SVEAGGSEAF
TRBV3-1	TRBD2	TRBJ2-1	ASSPRTSGNEQF
TRBV6-2/TRBV6-3	-	TRBJ1-5	ASSYIRENQPQH
TRBV5-1	-	TRBJ1-2	ASSLGPNLNYGYT
TRBV15	TRBD2	TRBJ2-1	ATSRGIGLAVNNEQF
TRBV12-5	-	TRBJ2-1	ASGLSLGPEQF
TRBV5-1	TRBD1	TRBJ2-1	ASSLGGTGDYNEQF
TRBV20-1	TRBD1	TRBJ2-7	SARRTGFAYEQY
TRBV15	-	TRBJ2-3	ATRTGLITDTQY
TRBV19	-	TRBJ1-1	ASSITGATTEAF
TRBV6-1	TRBD1	TRBJ1-5	ASSTGTGRIQPQH
TRBV19	TRBD1	TRBJ1-2	ASRDRVEFT